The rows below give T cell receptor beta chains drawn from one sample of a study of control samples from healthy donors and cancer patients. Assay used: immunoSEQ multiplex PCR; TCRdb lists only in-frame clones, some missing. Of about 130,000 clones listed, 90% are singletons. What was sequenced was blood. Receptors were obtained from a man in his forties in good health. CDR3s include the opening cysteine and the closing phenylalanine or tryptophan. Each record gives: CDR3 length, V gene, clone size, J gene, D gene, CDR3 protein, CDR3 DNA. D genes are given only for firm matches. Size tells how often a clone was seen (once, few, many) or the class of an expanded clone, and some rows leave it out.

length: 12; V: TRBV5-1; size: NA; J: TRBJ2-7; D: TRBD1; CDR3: CASRLTQGMEYF; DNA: TGCGCCAGCAGACTGACACAGGGGATGGAGTACTTC
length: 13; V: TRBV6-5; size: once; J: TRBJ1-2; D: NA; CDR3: CASSLLGEGGYTF; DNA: TGTGCCAGCAGCCTATTAGGGGAAGGCGGCTACACCTTC
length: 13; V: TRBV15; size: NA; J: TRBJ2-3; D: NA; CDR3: CATSPSGRGRKYF; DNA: TGTGCCACCAGCCCCTCGGGGCGGGGGCGCAAGTATTTT
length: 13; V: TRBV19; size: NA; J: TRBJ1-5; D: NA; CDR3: CASRSQGYQPQHF; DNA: TGTGCCAGTAGGTCCCAGGGGTATCAGCCCCAGCATTTT
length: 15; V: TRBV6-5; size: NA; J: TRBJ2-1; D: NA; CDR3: CASSYSNSGRAEQFF; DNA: TGTGCCAGCAGTTACTCGAATTCAGGGAGAGCGGAGCAGTTCTTC
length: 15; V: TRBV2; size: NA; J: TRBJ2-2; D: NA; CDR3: CASSELRGNTGELFF; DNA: TGTGCCAGCAGTGAACTCAGGGGAAACACCGGGGAGCTGTTTTTT
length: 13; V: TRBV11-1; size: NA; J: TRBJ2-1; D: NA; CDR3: CASSVGRHNEQFF; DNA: TGTGCCAGCAGCGTTGGTAGACACAATGAGCAGTTCTTC
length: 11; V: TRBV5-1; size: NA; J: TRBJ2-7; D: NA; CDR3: CASHEGYEQYF; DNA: TGCGCCAGCCACGAGGGATACGAGCAGTACTTC
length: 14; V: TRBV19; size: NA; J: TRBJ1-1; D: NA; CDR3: CASSMRGSNTEAFF; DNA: TGTGCCAGTAGTATGAGAGGGTCAAACACTGAAGCTTTCTTT
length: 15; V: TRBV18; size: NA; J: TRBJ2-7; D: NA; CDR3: CASSPLWGHSYEQYF; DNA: TGTGCCAGCTCACCTCTATGGGGGCACTCCTACGAGCAGTACTTC
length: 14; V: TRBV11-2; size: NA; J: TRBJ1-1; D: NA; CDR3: CASSLGRGGTEAFF; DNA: TGTGCCAGCAGCTTAGGGAGGGGTGGCACTGAAGCTTTCTTT
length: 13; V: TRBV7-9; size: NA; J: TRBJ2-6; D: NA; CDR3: CASSRYGANVLTF; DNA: TGTGCCAGCAGCCGTTACGGGGCCAACGTCCTGACTTTC
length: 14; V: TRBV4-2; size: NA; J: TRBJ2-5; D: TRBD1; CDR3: CASSLGTAVETQYF; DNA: TGTGCCAGCAGCCTCGGGACAGCGGTAGAGACCCAGTACTTC
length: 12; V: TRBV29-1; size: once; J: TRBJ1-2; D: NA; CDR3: CSVWDGYYGYTF; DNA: TGCAGCGTTTGGGACGGTTACTATGGCTACACCTTC
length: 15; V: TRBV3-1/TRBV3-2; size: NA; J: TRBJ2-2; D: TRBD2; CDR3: CASSRLAENTGELFF; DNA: TGTGCCAGCAGCCGACTAGCGGAGAACACCGGGGAGCTGTTTTTT
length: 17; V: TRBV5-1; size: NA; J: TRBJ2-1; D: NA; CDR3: CASSLVRGNRLYNEQFF; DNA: TGCGCCAGCAGCTTGGTTAGGGGGAACCGCCTATACAATGAGCAGTTCTTC
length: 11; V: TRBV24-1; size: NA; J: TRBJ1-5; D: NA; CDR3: CARTGNQPQHF; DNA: TGTGCCCGGACGGGCAATCAGCCCCAGCATTTT
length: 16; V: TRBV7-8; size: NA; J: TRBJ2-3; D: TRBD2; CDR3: CASSKGLAGGQDTQYF; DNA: TGTGCCAGCAGCAAGGGACTAGCGGGGGGGCAAGATACGCAGTATTTT
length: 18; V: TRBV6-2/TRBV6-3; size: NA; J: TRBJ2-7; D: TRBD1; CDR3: CASSDGPGTGVSSYEQYF; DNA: TGTGCCAGCAGTGACGGTCCTGGGACAGGGGTTAGCTCCTACGAGCAGTACTTC
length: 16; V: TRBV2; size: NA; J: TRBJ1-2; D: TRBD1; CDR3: CASSEIRTGRNYGYTF; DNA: TGTGCCAGCAGTGAAATTCGGACAGGCCGTAACTATGGCTACACCTTC
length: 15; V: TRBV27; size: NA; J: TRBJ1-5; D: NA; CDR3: CASSLRAEGNQPQHF; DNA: TGTGCCAGCAGTTTACGGGCGGAAGGCAATCAGCCCCAGCATTTT
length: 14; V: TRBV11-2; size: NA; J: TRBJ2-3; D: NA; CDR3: CASRRETGTDTQYF; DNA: TGTGCCAGCAGGCGCGAGACAGGCACAGATACGCAGTATTTT
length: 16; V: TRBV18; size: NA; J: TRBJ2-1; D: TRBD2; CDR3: CASSPTSGGSYNEQFF; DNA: TGTGCCAGCTCACCCACTAGCGGGGGATCCTACAATGAGCAGTTCTTC
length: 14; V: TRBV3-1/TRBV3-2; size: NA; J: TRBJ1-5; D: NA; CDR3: CASSQDATVGAQHF; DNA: TGTGCCAGCAGCCAAGACGCCACGGTGGGGGCCCAGCATTTT
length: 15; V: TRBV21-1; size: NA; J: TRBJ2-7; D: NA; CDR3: CASSKDDGATYEQYF; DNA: TGTGCCAGCAGCAAAGATGACGGAGCAACCTACGAGCAGTACTTC
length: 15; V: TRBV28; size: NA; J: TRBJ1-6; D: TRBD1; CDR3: CASSTFGQGNSPLHF; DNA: TGTGCCAGCAGTACGTTTGGACAGGGTAATTCACCCCTCCACTTT
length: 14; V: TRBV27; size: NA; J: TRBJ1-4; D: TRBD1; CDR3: CASTKTGGDEKLFF; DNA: TGTGCCAGCACGAAGACAGGGGGCGATGAAAAACTGTTTTTT
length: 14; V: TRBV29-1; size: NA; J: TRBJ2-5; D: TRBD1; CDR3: CSVAGTGVQETQYF; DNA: TGCAGCGTCGCCGGGACAGGGGTCCAAGAGACCCAGTACTTC
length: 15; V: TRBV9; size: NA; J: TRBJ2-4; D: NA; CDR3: CASSVGEGAKTIQYF; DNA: TGTGCCAGCAGCGTAGGGGAGGGGGCCAAAACCATTCAGTACTTC
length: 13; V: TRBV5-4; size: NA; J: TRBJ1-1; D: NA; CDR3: CASSGIGELEAFF; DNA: TGTGCCAGCAGCGGGATCGGGGAACTTGAAGCTTTCTTT
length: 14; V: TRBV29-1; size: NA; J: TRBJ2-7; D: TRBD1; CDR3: CSVEGQGEGLEQYF; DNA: TGCAGCGTGGAAGGACAGGGGGAAGGCCTCGAGCAGTACTTC
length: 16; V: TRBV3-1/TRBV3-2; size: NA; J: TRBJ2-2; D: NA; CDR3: CASSQDLVPNTGELFF; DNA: TGTGCCAGCAGCCAAGATCTCGTACCAAACACCGGGGAGCTGTTTTTT
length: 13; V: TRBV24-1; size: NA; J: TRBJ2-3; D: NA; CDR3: CATSGEGADTQYF; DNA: TGTGCCACCAGTGGAGAGGGCGCAGATACGCAGTATTTT
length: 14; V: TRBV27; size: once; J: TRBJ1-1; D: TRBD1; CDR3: CASIPWGQGKSAFF; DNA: TGTGCCAGCATCCCATGGGGACAGGGTAAATCGGCTTTCTTT
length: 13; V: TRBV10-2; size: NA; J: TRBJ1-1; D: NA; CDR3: CASKVGARTEAFF; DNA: TGCGCCAGCAAGGTGGGGGCTAGGACTGAAGCTTTCTTT
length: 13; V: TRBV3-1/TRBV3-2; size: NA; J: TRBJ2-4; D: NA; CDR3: CASSPRDLNIQYF; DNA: TGTGCCAGCAGCCCCCGGGACTTAAACATTCAGTACTTC
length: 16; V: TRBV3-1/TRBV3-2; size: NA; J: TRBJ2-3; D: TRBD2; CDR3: CASSQTSGEGPDTQYF; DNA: TGTGCCAGCAGCCAAACTAGCGGGGAGGGGCCAGATACGCAGTATTTT
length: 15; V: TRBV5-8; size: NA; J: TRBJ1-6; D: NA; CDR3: CASSLVNLRNSPLHF; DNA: TGTGCCAGCAGCTTGGTGAATTTGCGTAATTCACCCCTCCACTTT
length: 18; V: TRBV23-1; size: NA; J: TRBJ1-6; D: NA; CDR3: CASSQVSPRTEDNSPLHF; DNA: TGCGCCAGCAGTCAAGTTAGTCCGAGGACAGAAGATAATTCACCCCTCCACTTT
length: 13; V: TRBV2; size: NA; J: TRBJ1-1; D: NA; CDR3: CASRGSGGTEAFF; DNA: TGTGCCAGCAGGGGGTCGGGGGGAACTGAAGCTTTCTTT
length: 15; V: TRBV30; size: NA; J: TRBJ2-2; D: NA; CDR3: CAWSPLRLVPGELFF; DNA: TGTGCCTGGAGTCCCCTCAGACTAGTTCCCGGGGAGCTGTTTTTT
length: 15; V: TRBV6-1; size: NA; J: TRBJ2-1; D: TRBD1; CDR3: CASSEGQGAYNEQFF; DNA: TGTGCCAGCAGTGAGGGACAGGGGGCATACAATGAGCAGTTCTTC
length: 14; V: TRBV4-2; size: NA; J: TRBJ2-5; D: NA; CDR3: CASSQDLGQETQYF; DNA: TGTGCCAGCAGCCAAGATCTGGGGCAAGAGACCCAGTACTTC
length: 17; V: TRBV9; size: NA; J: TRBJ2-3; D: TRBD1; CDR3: CASSGQGRLDGTDTQYF; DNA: TGTGCCAGCAGCGGACAGGGGAGGTTGGACGGCACAGATACGCAGTATTTT
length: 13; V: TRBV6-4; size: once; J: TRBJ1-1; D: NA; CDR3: CASSDNPNTEAFF; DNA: TGTGCCAGCAGTGACAATCCCAACACTGAAGCTTTCTTT
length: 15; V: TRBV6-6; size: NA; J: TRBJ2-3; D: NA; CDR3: CASSHLGTLGDTQYF; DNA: TGTGCCAGCAGTCACCTGGGGACCCTGGGGGATACGCAGTATTTT
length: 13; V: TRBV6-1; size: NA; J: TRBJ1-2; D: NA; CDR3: CASSERELYGYTF; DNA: TGTGCCAGCAGTGAAAGGGAACTATATGGCTACACCTTC
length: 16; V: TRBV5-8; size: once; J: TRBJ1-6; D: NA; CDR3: CASSLESNSPNSPLHF; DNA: TGTGCCAGCAGCTTAGAATCGAACAGCCCGAATTCACCCCTCCACTTT
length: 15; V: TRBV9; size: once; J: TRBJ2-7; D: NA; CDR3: CASSVVADPSYEQYF; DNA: TGTGCCAGCAGCGTAGTGGCGGATCCGTCCTACGAGCAGTACTTC